The text below deals with one T cell receptor beta chain. Its target is unknown. The data were obtained in a study of T cells in Graves' hyperthyroidism and ophthalmopathy. The wider study: Prior to any treatment, at the point of initial diagnosis, peripheral blood was collected.

General study points: Researchers found most expanded thyroid clonotypes above 0.001 in blood as well.

There were TCR beta CDR3 regions amplified from RNA transcripts. Initially, a first-round RT-PCR of the TCR CDR3 employed the HTBI primer set. TCRdb re-called the multiplex PCR reads through MiXCR, storing one row per CDR3 protein. Of 400,000 to 450,000 distinct CDR3 sequences in the sample, roughly 14% were seen once. The V segment lost 6 bases and the J segment 8 bases; nucleotides outside the gene matches: 10. Germline-derived CDR1 and CDR2 are LNHNV and YYDKDF (reference sequence). This CDR3 spans 14 amino acids. An approximately 10 ml volume of fresh peripheral blood provided the PBMCs. The V and J genes are TRBV15 and TRBJ2-3; TRBD2 matches 8 bases. The receptor was isolated from a man between 18 and 35 years old with Graves' ophthalmopathy. Sequencing used blood. In DNA form, the CDR3 reads TGTGCCACCAGTGGCGGGAGGTTAGGAGGTACGCAGTATTTT. It encodes CATSGGRLGGTQYF.